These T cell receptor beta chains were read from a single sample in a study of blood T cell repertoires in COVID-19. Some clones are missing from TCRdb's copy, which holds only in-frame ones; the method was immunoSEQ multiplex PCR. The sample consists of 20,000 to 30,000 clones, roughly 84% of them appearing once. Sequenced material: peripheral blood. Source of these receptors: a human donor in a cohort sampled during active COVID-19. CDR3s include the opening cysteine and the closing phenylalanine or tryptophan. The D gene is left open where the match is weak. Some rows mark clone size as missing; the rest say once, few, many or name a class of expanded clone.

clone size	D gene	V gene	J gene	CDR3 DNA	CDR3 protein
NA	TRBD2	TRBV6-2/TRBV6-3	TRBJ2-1	TGTGCCAGCAGTTACGCGGGACTACGAAGCGAGCAGTTCTTC	CASSYAGLRSEQFF
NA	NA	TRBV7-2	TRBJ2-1	TGTGCCAGCAGCTCAAGCCAGGTCCTTAACAACAATGAGCAGTTCTTC	CASSSSQVLNNNEQFF
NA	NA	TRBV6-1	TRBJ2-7	TGTGCCAGCAGTGAAATGACACCGGAGCAGTACTTC	CASSEMTPEQYF
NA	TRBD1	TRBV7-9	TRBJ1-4	TGTGCCAGCAGCCGCACAGGGGGCGCCACTAATGAAAAACTGTTTTTT	CASSRTGGATNEKLFF
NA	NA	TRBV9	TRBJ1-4	TGTGCCAGCAGCCGGGGATCCAATGAAAAACTGTTTTTT	CASSRGSNEKLFF
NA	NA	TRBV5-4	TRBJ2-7	TGTGCCAGCAGCTTGGTTCTTGGGGGAGCGGGCGAGCAGTACTTC	CASSLVLGGAGEQYF
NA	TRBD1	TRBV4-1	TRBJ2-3	TGCGCCAGCAGCCGAGGGACAGGGGTGATGACAGATACGCAGTATTTT	CASSRGTGVMTDTQYF
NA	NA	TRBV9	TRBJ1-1	TGTGCCAGCAGCGTAGCTACTTCAGGGAACACTGAAGCTTTCTTT	CASSVATSGNTEAFF
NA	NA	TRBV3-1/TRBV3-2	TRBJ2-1	TGTGCCAGCAGCCCGGGTCCGGACTCGTCCTACAATGAGCAGTTCTTC	CASSPGPDSSYNEQFF
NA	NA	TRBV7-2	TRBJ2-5	TGTGCCAGCAGCCCCGCTTCGGAGTACCAAGAGACCCAGTACTTC	CASSPASEYQETQYF
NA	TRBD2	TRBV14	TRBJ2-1	TGTGCCAGCAGCCTGGGGCTAGCGGGTCACAATGAGCAGTTCTTC	CASSLGLAGHNEQFF
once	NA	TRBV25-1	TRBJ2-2	TGTGCCAGCAGGACAGGGAACACCGGGGAGCTGTTTTTT	CASRTGNTGELFF
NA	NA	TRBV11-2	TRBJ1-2	TGTGCCAGCAGCTTTAATGGCTACACCTTC	CASSFNGYTF
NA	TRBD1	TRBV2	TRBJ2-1	TGTGCCAGCAGACCCGGGACAGGAGGCTACAATGAGCAGTTCTTC	CASRPGTGGYNEQFF
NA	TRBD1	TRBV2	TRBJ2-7	TGTGCCAGCAGCGCGGACAGGGGTTGGGGCGAGCAGTACTTC	CASSADRGWGEQYF
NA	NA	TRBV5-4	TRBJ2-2	TGTGCCAGCAGCGGAGAGACCGAAACCGGGGAGCTGTTTTTT	CASSGETETGELFF
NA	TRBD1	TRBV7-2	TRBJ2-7	TGTGCCAGCAGCTTTACCGGGACAGTCTACGAGCAGTACTTC	CASSFTGTVYEQYF
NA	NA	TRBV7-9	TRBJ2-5	TGTGCCAGCAGGCGGGGCGGTGACGGAGAGACCCAGTACTTC	CASRRGGDGETQYF
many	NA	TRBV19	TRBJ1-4	TGTGCCAGCCGGGGGGTTGAAAAACTGTTTTTT	CASRGVEKLFF
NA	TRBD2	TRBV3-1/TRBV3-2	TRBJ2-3	TGTGCCAGCAGCCAAGACCCACGGTTTTCGGGTAGCGGGGCTACCTCCACAGATACGCAGTATTTT	CASSQDPRFSGSGATSTDTQYF
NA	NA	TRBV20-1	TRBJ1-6	TGCAGTGCTAGTTCCAGGTCCCTCCTATATAATTCACCCCTCCACTTT	CSASSRSLLYNSPLHF
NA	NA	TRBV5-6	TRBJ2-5	TGTGCCAGCAGCTTGACCGGGAAAGAGACCCAGTACTTC	CASSLTGKETQYF
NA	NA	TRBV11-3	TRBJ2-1	TGTGCCAGCAGCCCCGGACACCCTCGGAATGAGCAGTTCTTC	CASSPGHPRNEQFF
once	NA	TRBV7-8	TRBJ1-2	TGTGCCAGCCGCCCGCCGGGCTATGGCTACACCTTC	CASRPPGYGYTF
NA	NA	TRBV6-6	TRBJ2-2	TGTGCCAGCAGTCCCGGGACACAAGGACCGAACACCGGGGAGCTGTTTTTT	CASSPGTQGPNTGELFF
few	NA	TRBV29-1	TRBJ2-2	TGCAGCGTTGTCAGGAACACCGGGGAGCTGTTTTTT	CSVVRNTGELFF
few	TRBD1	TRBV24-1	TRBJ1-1	TGTGCCACCAGTGACAAAGACAGGGATGAAGCTTTCTTT	CATSDKDRDEAFF
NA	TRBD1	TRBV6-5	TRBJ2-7	TGTGCCAGCAGCCGACAGGGGGGGACCTACGAGCAGTACTTC	CASSRQGGTYEQYF
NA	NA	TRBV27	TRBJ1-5	TGTGCCAGCAGTTTATCAACAGGACGTAGCAATCAGCCCCAGCATTTT	CASSLSTGRSNQPQHF
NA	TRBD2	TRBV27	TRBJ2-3	TGTGCCAGCACCCCCGTTAGACTAGCGGGGGGGCGCGGCACAGATACGCAGTATTTT	CASTPVRLAGGRGTDTQYF
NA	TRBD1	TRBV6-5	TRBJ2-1	TGTGCCAGCGAGCGACAGGGGATCAATGAGCAGTTCTTC	CASERQGINEQFF
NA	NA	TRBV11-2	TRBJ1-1	TGTGCCAGCAGCTTAGTTCCGGGGAACACTGAAGCTTTCTTT	CASSLVPGNTEAFF
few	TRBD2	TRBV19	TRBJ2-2	TGTGCCAGTAGAAAAGCGGGAGGGGACGGGGAGCTGTTTTTT	CASRKAGGDGELFF
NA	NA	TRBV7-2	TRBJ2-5	TGTGCCAGCAGCTTAGCGCCCGGGACCCAGTACTTC	CASSLAPGTQYF
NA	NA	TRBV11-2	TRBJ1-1	TGTGCCAGCAGCTTTCGCCCCCTGACAGGAAGGAACACTGAAGCTTTCTTT	CASSFRPLTGRNTEAFF
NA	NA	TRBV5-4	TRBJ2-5	TGTGCCAGCAGCTTGGGCCAGCAAGAGACCCAGTACTTC	CASSLGQQETQYF
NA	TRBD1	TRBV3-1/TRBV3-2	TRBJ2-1	TGTGCCAGCAGCCCACGGACAGGAATCTACAATGAGCAGTTCTTC	CASSPRTGIYNEQFF
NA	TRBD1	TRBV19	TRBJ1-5	TGTGCCAGTAGTATCGGGCAGGGGGAGCATCAGCCCCAGCATTTT	CASSIGQGEHQPQHF
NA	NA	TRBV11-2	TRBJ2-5	TGTGCCAGCAGCTTAGGTGGAGGCCAAGAGACCCAGTACTTC	CASSLGGGQETQYF
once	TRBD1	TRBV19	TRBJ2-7	TGTGCCAGTAGTCCGACCGGGACAGTTGGCGAGCAGTACTTC	CASSPTGTVGEQYF
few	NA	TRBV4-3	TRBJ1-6	TGCGCCAGCAGCCAAGATAGAAATAATTCACCCCTCCACTTT	CASSQDRNNSPLHF
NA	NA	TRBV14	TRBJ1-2	TGTGCCAGCAGCCACGCAGTCAACTATGGCTACACCTTC	CASSHAVNYGYTF
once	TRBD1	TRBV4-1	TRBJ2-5	TGCGCCAGCAGCCTTTGGGGGGGACAGGGGAGGGAGACCCAGTACTTC	CASSLWGGQGRETQYF
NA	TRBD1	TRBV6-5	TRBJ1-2	TGTGCCAGCAGTTACTACTCCGGGACAGGGACCTATGGCTACACCTTC	CASSYYSGTGTYGYTF
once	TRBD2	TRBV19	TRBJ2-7	TGTGCCAGTAGTACCTTGAGGTCTAGCGGGAGTTACGAGCAGTACTTC	CASSTLRSSGSYEQYF
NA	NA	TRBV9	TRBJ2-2	TGTGCCAGCAGCGTAGATGTCCCTGGGGAGCTGTTTTTT	CASSVDVPGELFF
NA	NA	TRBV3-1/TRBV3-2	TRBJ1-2	TGTGCCAGCAGCTATGGACAGTCTTCTAACTATGGCTACACCTTC	CASSYGQSSNYGYTF
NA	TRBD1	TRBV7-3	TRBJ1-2	TGTGCCAGCAGCTTAGGACAGGGACGGGGCTACACCTTC	CASSLGQGRGYTF
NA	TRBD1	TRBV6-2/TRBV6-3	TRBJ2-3	TGTGCCAGCAGTTACACCGGACAGGACCAAGATACGCAGTATTTT	CASSYTGQDQDTQYF
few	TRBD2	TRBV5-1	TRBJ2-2	TGCGCCAGCCGACCAGAAGGACTAGCGGGGATTCCCGGGGAGCTGTTTTTT	CASRPEGLAGIPGELFF
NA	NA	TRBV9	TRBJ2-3	TGTGCCAGCAGCGCCGGGTGGGCAGATACGCAGTATTTT	CASSAGWADTQYF